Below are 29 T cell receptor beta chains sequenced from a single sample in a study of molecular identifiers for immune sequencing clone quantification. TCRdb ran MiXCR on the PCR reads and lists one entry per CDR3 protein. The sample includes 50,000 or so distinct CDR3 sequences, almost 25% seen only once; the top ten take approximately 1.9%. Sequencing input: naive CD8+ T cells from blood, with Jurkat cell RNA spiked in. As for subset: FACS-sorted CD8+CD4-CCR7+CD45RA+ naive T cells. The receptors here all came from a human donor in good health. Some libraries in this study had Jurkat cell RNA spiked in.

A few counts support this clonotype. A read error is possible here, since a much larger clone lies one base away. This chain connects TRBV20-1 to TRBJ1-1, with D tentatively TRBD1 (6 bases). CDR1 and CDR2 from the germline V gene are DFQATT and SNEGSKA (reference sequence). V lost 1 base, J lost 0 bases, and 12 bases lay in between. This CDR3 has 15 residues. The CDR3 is CSARGTASLNTEAFF. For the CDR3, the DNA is TGCAGTGCTAGAGGGACAGCGAGTCTGAACACTGAAGCTTTCTTT.

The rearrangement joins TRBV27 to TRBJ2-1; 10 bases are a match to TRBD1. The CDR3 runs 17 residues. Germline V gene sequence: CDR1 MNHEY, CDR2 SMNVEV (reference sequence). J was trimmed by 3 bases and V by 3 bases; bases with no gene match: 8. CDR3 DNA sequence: TGTGCCAGCAGTTTCGACCTCGGGACAGGGGACTACAATGAGCAGTTCTTC. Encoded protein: CASSFDLGTGDYNEQFF.

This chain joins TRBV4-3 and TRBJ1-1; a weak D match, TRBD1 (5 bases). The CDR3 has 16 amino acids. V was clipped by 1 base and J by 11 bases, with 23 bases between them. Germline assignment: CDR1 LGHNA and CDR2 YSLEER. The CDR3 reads CASSQAWTRQNPTAFF. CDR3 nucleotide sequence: TGCGCCAGCAGCCAAGCTTGGACAAGGCAGAACCCTACCGCTTTCTTT.

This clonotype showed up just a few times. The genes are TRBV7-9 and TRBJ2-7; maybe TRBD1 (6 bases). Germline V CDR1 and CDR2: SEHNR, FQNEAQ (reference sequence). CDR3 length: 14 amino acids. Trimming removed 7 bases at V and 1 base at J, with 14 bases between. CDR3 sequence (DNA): TGTGCCAGCACTCAGGGGCAGGGATCCTACGAGCAGTACTTC. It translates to CASTQGQGSYEQYF.

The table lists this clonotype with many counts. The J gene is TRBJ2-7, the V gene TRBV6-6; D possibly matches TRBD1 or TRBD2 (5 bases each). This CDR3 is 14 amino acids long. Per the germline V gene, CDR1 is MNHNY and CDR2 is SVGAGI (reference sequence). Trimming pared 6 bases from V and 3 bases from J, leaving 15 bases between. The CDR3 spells CASSSGTENYEQYF. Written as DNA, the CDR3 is TGTGCCAGCAGCTCCGGGACGGAGAACTACGAGCAGTACTTC.

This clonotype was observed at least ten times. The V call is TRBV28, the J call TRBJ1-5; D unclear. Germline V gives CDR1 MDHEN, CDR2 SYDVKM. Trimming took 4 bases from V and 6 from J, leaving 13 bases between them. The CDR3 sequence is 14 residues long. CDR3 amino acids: CASSSRASGQPQHF. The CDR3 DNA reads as TGTGCCAGCAGTTCCCGGGCTTCAGGTCAGCCCCAGCATTTT.

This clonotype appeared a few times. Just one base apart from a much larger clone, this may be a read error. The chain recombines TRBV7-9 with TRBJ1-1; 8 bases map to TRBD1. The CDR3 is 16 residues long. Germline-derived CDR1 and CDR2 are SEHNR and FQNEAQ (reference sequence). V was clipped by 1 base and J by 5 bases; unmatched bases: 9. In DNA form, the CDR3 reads TGTGCCAGCAGCTTAGAGGTACAGGGGGTGAGGACTGAAGCTTTCTTT. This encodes CASSLEVQGVRTEAFF.

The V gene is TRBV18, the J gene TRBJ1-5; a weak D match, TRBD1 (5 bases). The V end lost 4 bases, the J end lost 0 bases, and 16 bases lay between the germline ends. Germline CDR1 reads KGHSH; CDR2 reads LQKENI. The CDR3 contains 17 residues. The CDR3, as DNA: TGTGCCAGCTCACTGACCCCGGGACCGAATAGCAATCAGCCCCAGCATTTT. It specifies CASSLTPGPNSNQPQHF.

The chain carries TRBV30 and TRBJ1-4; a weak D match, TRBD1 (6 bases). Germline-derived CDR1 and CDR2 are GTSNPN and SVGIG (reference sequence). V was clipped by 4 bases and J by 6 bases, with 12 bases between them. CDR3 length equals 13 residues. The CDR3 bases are TGTGCCTGGAAACGGGGGGCGCATGAAAAACTGTTTTTT. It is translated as CAWKRGAHEKLFF.

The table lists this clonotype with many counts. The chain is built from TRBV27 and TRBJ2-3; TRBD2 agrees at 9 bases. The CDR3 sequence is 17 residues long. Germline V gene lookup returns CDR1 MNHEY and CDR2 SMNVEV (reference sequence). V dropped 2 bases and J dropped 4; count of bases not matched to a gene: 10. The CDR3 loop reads CASSLLVVAGVPDTQYF. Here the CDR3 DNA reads TGTGCCAGCAGTTTACTCGTGGTAGCGGGAGTCCCAGATACGCAGTATTTT.

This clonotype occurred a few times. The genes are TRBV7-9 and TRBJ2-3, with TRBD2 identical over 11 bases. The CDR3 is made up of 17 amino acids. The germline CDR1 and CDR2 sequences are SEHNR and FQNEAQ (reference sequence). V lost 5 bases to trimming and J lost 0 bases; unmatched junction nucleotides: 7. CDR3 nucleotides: TGTGCCAGCAGCGACTTAGCGGGGGGGGGAAGCACAGATACGCAGTATTTT. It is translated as CASSDLAGGGSTDTQYF.

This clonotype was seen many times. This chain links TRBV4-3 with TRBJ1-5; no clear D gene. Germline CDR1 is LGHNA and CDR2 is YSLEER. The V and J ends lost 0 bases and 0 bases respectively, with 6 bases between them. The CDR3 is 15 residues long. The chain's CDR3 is CASSQDQASNQPQHF. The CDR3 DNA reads TGCGCCAGCAGCCAAGATCAGGCTAGCAATCAGCCCCAGCATTTT.

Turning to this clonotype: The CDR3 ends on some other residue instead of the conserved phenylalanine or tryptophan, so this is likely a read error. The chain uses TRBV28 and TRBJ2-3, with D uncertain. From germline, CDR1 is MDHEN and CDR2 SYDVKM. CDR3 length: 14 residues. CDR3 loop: CASSFKEPTDAQYC. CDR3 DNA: TGTGCCAGCAGTTTTAAGGAGCCCACAGATGCGCAGTATTGT.

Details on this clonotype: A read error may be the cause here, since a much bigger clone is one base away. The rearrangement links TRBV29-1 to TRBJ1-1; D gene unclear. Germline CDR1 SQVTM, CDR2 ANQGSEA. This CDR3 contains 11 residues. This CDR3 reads CGVEGWTEAFF. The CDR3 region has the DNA TGCGGCGTTGAAGGTTGGACTGAAGCTTTCTTT.

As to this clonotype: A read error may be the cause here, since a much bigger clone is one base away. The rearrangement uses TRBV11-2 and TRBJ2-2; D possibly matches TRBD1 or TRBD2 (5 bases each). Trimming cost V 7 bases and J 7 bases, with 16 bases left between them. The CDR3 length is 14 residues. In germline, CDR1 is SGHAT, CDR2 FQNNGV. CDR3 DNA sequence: TGTGCCAGCAACTTTATCACAGGAGGCGGGGAGCTGTTTTTT. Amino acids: CASNFITGGGELFF.

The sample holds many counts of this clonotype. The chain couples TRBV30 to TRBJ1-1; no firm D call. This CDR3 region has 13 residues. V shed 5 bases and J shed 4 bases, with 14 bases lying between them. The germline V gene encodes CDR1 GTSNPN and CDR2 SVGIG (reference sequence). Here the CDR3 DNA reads TGTGCCTGGGGAACACAGCCAGCCACTGAAGCTTTCTTT. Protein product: CAWGTQPATEAFF.

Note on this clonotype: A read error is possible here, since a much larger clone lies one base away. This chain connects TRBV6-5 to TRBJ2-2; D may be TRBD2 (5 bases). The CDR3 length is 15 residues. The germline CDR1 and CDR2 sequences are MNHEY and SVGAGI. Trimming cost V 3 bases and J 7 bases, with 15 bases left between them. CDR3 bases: TGTGCCAGCAGTTATCAGGTGAATAGCGACGGGGAGCTGTTTTTT. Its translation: CASSYQVNSDGELFF.

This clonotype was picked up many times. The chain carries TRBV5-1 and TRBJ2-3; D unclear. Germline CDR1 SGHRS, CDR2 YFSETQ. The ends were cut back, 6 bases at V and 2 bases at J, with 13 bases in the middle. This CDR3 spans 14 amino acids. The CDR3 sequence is CASMENPSTDTQYF. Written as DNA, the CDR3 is TGCGCCAGCATGGAAAATCCATCCACAGATACGCAGTATTTT.

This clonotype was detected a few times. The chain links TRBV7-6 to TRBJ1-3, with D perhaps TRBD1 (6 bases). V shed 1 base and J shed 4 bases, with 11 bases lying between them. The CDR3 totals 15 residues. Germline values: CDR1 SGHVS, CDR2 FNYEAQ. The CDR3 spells CASSLEQGWGNTIYF. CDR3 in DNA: TGTGCCAGCAGCTTAGAGCAGGGGTGGGGAAACACCATATATTTT.

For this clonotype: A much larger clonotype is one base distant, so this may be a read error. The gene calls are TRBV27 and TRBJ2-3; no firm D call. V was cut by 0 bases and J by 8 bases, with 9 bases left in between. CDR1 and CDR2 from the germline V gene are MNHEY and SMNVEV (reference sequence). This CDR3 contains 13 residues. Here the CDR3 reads CASSLSVAATQYF. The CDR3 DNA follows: TGTGCCAGCAGTTTATCTGTGGCAGCTACGCAGTATTTT.

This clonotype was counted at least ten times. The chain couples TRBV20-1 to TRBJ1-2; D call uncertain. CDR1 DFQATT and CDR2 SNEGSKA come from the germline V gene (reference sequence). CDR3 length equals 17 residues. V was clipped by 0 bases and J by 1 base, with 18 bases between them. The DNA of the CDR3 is TGCAGTGCTAGAGATCATGAGGCGAGAACACTTAACTATGGCTACACCTTC. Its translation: CSARDHEARTLNYGYTF.

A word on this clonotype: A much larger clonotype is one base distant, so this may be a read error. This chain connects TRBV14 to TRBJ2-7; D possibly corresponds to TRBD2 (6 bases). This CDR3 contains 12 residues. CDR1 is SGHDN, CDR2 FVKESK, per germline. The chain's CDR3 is CARSPGGSEQYF. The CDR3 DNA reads TGTGCCCGCAGCCCAGGAGGGAGCGAGCAGTACTTC.

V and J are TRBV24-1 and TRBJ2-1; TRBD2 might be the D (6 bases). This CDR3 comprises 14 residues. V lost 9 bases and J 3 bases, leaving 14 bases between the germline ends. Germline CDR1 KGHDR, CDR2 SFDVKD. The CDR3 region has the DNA TGTGCCACCGGCCCTACTAGCAACTACAATGAGCAGTTCTTC. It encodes CATGPTSNYNEQFF.

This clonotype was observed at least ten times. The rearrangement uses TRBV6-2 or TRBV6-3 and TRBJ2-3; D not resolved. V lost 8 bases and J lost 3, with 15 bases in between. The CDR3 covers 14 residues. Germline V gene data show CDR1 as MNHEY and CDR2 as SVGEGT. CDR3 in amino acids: CASADLLRTDTQYF. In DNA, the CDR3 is TGTGCCAGCGCTGACCTCCTTCGTACAGATACGCAGTATTTT.

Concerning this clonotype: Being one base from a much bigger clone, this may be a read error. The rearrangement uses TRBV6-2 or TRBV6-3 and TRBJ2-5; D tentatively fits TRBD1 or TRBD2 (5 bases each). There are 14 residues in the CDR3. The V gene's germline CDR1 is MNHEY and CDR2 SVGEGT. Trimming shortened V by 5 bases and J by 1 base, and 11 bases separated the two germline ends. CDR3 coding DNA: TGTGCCAGCAGTCGAACGGGACCCCAAGAGACCCAGTACTTC. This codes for CASSRTGPQETQYF.

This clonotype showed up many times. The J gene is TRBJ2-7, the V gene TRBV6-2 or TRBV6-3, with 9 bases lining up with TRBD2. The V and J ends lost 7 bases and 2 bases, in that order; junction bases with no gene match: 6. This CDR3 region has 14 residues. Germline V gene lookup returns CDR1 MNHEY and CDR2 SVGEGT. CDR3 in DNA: TGTGCCAGCATCCGGACTAGCGACACCTACGAGCAGTACTTC. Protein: CASIRTSDTYEQYF.

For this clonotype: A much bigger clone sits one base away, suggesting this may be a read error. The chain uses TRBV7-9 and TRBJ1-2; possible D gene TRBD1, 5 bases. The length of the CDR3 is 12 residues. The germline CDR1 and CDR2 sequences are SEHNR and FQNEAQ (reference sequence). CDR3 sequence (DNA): TGTGCCAACAGCTTGGGACGCTATGGCTACACCTTC. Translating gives CANSLGRYGYTF.

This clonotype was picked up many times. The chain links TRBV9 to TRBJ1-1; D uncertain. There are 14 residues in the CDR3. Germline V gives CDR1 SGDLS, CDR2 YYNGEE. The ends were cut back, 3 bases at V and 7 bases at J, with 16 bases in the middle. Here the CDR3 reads CASSGAGSTYEAFF. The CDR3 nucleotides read TGTGCCAGCAGCGGGGCAGGAAGCACTTATGAAGCTTTCTTT.

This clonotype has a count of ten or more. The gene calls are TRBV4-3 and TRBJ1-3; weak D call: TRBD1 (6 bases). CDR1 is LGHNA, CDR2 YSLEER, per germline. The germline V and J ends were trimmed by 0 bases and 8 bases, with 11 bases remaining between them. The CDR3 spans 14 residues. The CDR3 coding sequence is TGCGCCAGCAGCCAAGATCCAGGGGTATACACCATATATTTT. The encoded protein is CASSQDPGVYTIYF.